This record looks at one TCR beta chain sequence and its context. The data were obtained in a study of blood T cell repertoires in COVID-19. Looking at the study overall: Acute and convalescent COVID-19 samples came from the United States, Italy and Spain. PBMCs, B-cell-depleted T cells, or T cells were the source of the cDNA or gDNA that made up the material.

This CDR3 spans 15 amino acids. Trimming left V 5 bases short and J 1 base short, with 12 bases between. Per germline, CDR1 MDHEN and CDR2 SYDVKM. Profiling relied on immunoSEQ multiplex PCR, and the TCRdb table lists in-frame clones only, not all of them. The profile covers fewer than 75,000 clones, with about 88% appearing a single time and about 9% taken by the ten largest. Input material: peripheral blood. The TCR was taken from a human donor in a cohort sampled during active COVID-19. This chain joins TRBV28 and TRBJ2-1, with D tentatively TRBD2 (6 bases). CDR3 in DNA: TGTGCCAGCAGTCTGTTAGCGGATTCCTACAATGAGCAGTTCTTC. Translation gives CASSLLADSYNEQFF.